Listed here is a single T cell receptor (beta chain). The antigen remains unidentified. The investigators split CD4+ cells into a CD45RA+ naive subset and a CD45RA-negative memory subset. This sample was taken from a study of shared clonotypes between healthy human individuals. TCRdb keeps only in-frame clones here, not all; method: immunoSEQ multiplex PCR. The sample lists roughly 1,500,000 clones; just under 99% were seen once. Trimming removed 3 bases at V and 1 base at J, with 7 bases between. This CDR3 comprises 13 residues. Looked up from germline, CDR1 is WNHNN and CDR2 is SYGVQD (reference sequence). Overall study findings and caveats: Read depth was anticipated to influence clonotype sharing among donors.

Material for sequencing was naive CD4+ T cells sorted from blood. The subset is: CD45RA+ positively selected. This rearrangement joins TRBV10-1 to TRBJ2-7; D uncertain. This sequence was found in a man in his thirties or forties in good health. The CDR3 sequence: CASSELFSYEQYF. CDR3 nucleotide sequence: TGCGCCAGCAGTGAACTGTTTTCCTACGAGCAGTACTTC.